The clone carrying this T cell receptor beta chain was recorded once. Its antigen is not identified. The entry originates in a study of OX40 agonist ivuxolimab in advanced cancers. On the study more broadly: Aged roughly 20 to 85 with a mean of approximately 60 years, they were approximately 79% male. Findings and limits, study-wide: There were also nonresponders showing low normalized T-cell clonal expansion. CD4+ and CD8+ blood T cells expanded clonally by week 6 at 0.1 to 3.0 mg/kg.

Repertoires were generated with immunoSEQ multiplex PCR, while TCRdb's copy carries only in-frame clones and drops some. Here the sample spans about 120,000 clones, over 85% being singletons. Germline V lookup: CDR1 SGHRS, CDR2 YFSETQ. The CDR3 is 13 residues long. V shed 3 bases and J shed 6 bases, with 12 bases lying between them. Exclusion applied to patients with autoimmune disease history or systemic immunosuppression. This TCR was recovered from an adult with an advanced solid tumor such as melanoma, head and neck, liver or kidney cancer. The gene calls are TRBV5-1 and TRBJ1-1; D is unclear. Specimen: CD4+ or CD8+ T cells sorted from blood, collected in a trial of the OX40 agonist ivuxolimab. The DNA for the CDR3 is TGCGCCAGCAGCTCACGGACGGGTTCTGAAGCTTTCTTT. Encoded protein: CASSSRTGSEAFF.